Sequencing of this T cell receptor (beta chain) was carried out in a study of blood T cell repertoires in COVID-19. This CDR3 is built from 16 residues. Trimming took 6 bases from V and 3 from J; bases not matched to a gene: 7. CDR1 MNHEY and CDR2 SVGEGT come from the germline V gene. Data came from immunoSEQ multiplex PCR; TCRdb stores just in-frame clones and leaves some out. The data hold roughly 290,000 clones, with more than 85% observed a single time. Source material: peripheral blood. The gene calls are TRBV6-2 or TRBV6-3 and TRBJ2-5, with TRBD2 matching 13 bases. The clonotype originates from a man aged 30 to 39 with acute or convalescent COVID-19. The CDR3 here is CASSPWTSGGKETQYF. CDR3 nucleotides: TGTGCCAGCAGCCCTTGGACTAGCGGGGGCAAAGAGACCCAGTACTTC.